This T cell receptor (beta chain) was recovered during a study of T cells in Graves' hyperthyroidism and ophthalmopathy. Findings and limits, study-wide: Blood also contained most expanded thyroid clonotypes above 0.001. Ophthalmopathy onset followed model prediction by a median roughly 6 months.

The diagnoses drew upon clinical symptoms, serum thyroxine and TRAb, thyroid ultrasound and orbital computed tomography. This clonotype was seen more than once but under ten times. The antigen remains undetermined. Germline CDR1 is KGHDR and CDR2 is SFDVKD. With 3 bases clipped from V and 5 bases from J, the junction kept 6 bases outside the gene matches. This CDR3 region has 15 residues. It was RNA transcripts that yielded the amplified TCR beta CDR3 regions. A first-round RT-PCR of the TCR CDR3 used the HTBI primer set. TCRdb recomputed calls from the multiplex PCR reads with MiXCR, one row per CDR3 protein. The data show roughly 500,000 distinct CDR3 sequences, over 35% seen once.

The TCR originated in an adult woman with Graves' disease, either hyperthyroidism or ophthalmopathy (not recorded which). This rearrangement joins TRBV24-1 to TRBJ1-2; TRBD1 aligns across 9 bases. Sequenced material: peripheral blood or thyroid tissue (not recorded which). The CDR3 DNA reads TGTGCCACCAGTGATACAACCGGGACAGGGTATGGCTACACCTTC. Its translation: CATSDTTGTGYGYTF.